This T cell receptor (beta chain) appears in the sequencing data of a study of T-cell memory formation after mild COVID-19. The overall study: Largely, TCR clusters stayed within a single donor. General study results and limits: A subset of responding clones appeared in pre-infection memory, suggesting cross-reactive memory joined. Among clones peaking at day 37 in the second wave, SARS-CoV-2 specificity remained unconfirmed. Largely, contracting CD4+ clones fell within CM and EM, and contracting CD8+ clones within EMRA.

Using its own MiXCR run on the 5' RACE reads, TCRdb lists one record per CDR3 protein. The sample has just under 150,000 distinct CDR3 sequences; about 6% are singletons. This CDR3 spans 16 amino acids. CDR1 and CDR2 (germline): SGHTA, FQGNSA. Germline trimming cut 1 base from V and 2 bases from J; bases unmatched to any gene: 7. This clonotype has at least ten counts. Its cognate antigen is unknown. The V gene is TRBV7-2, the J gene TRBJ1-2; 7 bases line up with TRBD1. The source of this sequence is an adult woman who had mild COVID-19 (a few samples of this study predate the infection). Cell type and time point are not known. The sample was PBMCs or a T cell subset sorted from them (not recorded which). Here the CDR3 reads CASSLGYRGSNYGYTF. The DNA of the CDR3 is TGTGCCAGCAGCTTAGGTTACAGGGGTTCGAACTATGGCTACACCTTC.